The source of this T cell receptor beta chain is a study of cytomegalovirus exposure and HLA in healthy donors. Study overall: Earlier sequencing of some 180 million T cells yielded nearly 120 million unique TCR beta sequences.

General observations from the study: Several top significant clusters appeared, in a later analysis, to be linked to common viral pathogens.

Amplification used 60 Vbeta primers and 13 Jbeta primers. TCRdb keeps only in-frame clones here, not all; method: immunoSEQ multiplex PCR. Counted here are about 260,000 clones, roughly 86% occurring once; the ten biggest clones make up 2% to 2.5%. The CDR3 extends over 15 amino acids. Germline V lookup: CDR1 SGHDT, CDR2 YYEEEE. With V trimmed by 3 bases and J by 5 bases, 4 bases remained unmatched. On this clone: What it recognizes is unknown.

Specimen: PBMCs. The source is a middle-aged woman in good health and CMV-seropositive. This chain joins TRBV5-6 and TRBJ2-5, with 13 positions matching TRBD2. This CDR3 is CASSSATSGRETQYF. The CDR3 DNA reads as TGTGCCAGCAGCTCCGCGACTAGCGGGAGGGAGACCCAGTACTTC.